This T cell receptor beta chain was captured by sequencing in a study of blood T cells in healthy people across ages. The study's findings and limits: PBMCs left unsorted prevented a conclusive naive versus antigen-experienced comparison. Underestimates were what the diversity estimates from one million T cells were considered to be.

A word on this clonotype: The antigen remains undetermined.

Together with a sample-barcoded 5' primer, a J-beta primer mix was included in a second PCR lasting about 7 to 12 cycles. TCRdb re-called the 5' RACE reads with MiXCR, one entry per CDR3 protein. The table records more than 900,000 distinct CDR3 sequences, approximately 25% of them present only once. Germline trimming cut 6 bases from V and 1 base from J; bases unmatched to any gene: 10. Germline V gene sequence: CDR1 DFQATT, CDR2 SNEGSKA (reference sequence). CDR3 length equals 16 residues. These records were also assigned to another study, of T cells of mothers and their children. That paper adds: Addition of sample barcodes and 2-4 random nucleotides occurred through the M1S primer of the second PCR.

This TCR was sampled from a girl aged 2-10 years in good health. The rearrangement joins TRBV20-1 to TRBJ1-4; 8 bases are a match to TRBD1. Sequenced: blood. The CDR3 DNA sequence: TGCAGTGCCGAGAATTTGGACAGGGAAACTAATGAAAAACTGTTTTTT. As protein: CSAENLDRETNEKLFF.